The source of this T cell receptor beta chain is a study of T cell responses to AZD1222 COVID-19 vaccine. Study-wide points: Distributed over spike, vaccine-associated CD4 TCRs predominated at 160-218 and 743-854. Donors were largely white British and mainly female; clonal diversity was possibly underestimated.

Germline CDR1 reads SGHAT; CDR2 reads FQNNGV. The ends lost 7 bases at V and 0 bases at J; junction bases unmatched: 9. The CDR3 runs to 17 residues. Assay used: immunoSEQ multiplex PCR; TCRdb lists only in-frame clones, some missing. This table has more than 100,000 clones, 90% to 95% appearing once. About this clone itself: Its target is not known.

This material consisted of peripheral blood, taken on day 0 of AZD1222 vaccination. The receptor's source is an adult in good health. V usage is TRBV11-2 and J usage is TRBJ2-6; TRBD1 matches at 7 bases. This CDR3 reads CASTPGGHSSGANVLTF. The CDR3 DNA reads TGTGCCAGCACCCCAGGGGGACACTCCTCTGGGGCCAACGTCCTGACTTTC. Combining the CDR3 with reference TRBV11-2 and TRBJ2-6 gives the whole variable domain EAGVAQSPRYKIIEKRQSVAFWCNPISGHATLYWYQQILGQGPKLLIQFQNNGVVDDSQLPKDRFSAERLKGVDSTLKIQPAKLEDSAVYLCASTPGGHSSGANVLTFGAGSRLTVL.